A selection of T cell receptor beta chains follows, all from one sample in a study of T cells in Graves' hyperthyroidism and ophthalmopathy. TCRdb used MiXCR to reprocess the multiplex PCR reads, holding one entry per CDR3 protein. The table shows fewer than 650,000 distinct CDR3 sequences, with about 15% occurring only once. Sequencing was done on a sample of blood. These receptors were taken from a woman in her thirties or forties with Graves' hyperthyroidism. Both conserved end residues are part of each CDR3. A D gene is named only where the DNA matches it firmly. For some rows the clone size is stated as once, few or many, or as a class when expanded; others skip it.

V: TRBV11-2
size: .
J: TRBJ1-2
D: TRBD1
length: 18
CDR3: CASSPGPGQGTVNYGYTF
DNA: TGTGCCAGCAGCCCCGGGCCGGGACAGGGGACCGTCAACTATGGCTACACCTTC

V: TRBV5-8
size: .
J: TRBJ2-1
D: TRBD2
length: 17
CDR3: CASSLAFLAGSYNEQFF
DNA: TGTGCCAGCAGCTTGGCGTTTCTAGCGGGATCCTACAATGAGCAGTTCTTC

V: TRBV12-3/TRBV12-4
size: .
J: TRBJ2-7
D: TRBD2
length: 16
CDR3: CASSSRTSGSGYEQYF
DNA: TGTGCCAGCAGTTCCCGGACTAGCGGGAGTGGTTACGAGCAGTACTTC

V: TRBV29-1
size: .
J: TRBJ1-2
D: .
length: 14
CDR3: CSVEYSAGGSGYTF
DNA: TGCAGCGTTGAATATTCGGCGGGAGGGAGCGGCTACACCTTC

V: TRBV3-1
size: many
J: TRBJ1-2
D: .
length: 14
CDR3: CASSQDAGRYGYTF
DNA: TGTGCCAGCAGCCAAGATGCAGGGCGCTATGGCTACACCTTC

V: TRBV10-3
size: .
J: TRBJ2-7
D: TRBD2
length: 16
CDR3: CAISESSSGSSYEQYF
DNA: TGTGCCATCAGTGAGTCTTCTAGCGGGAGCTCCTACGAGCAGTACTTC

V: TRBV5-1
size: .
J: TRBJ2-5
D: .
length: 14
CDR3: CASSSQGIQETQYF
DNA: TGCGCCAGCAGCTCCCAGGGGATCCAAGAGACCCAGTACTTC

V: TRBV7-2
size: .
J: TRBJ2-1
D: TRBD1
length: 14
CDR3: CASSPQKGAREQFF
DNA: TGTGCCAGCAGCCCGCAAAAGGGGGCGCGTGAGCAGTTCTTC

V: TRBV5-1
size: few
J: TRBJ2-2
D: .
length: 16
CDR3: CASSPTRTENTGELFF
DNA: TGCGCCAGCAGCCCAACCCGGACAGAGAACACCGGGGAGCTGTTTTTT

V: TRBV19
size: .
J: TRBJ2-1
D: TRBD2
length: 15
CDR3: CASSIERGTNNEQFF
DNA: TGTGCCAGTAGTATCGAGCGGGGTACCAACAATGAGCAGTTCTTC

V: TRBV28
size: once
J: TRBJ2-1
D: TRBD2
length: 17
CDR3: CASSLSPASGLNNEQFF
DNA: TGTGCCAGCAGTTTAAGCCCCGCTAGCGGACTTAACAATGAGCAGTTCTTC

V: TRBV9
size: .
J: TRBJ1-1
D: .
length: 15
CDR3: CASSVVGPLNTEAFF
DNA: TGTGCCAGCAGCGTAGTAGGGCCTTTGAACACTGAAGCTTTCTTT

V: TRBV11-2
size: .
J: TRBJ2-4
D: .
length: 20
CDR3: CASSPRRDDRGVKAKNIQYF
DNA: TGTGCCAGCAGCCCCCGTCGGGATGATAGGGGGGTGAAAGCCAAAAACATTCAGTACTTC

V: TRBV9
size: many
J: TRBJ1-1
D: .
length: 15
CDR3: CASSVAWSDNTEAFF
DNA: TGTGCCAGCAGCGTAGCTTGGTCCGACAACACTGAAGCTTTCTTT

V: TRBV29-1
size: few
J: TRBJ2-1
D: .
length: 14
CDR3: CSGLLTGLYNEQFF
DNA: TGCAGCGGCCTACTAACGGGGCTATACAATGAGCAGTTCTTC

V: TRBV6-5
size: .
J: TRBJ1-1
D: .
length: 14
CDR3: CASSYLGFNTEAFF
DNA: TGTGCCAGCAGTTACCTGGGCTTCAACACTGAAGCTTTCTTT

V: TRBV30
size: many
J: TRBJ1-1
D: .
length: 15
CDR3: CAWKHTRGGGTEAFF
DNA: TGTGCCTGGAAGCATACCAGGGGCGGGGGCACTGAAGCTTTCTTT

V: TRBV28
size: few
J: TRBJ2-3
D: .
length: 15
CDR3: CASSGWKGSTDTQYF
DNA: TGTGCCAGCAGTGGGTGGAAGGGTAGCACAGATACGCAGTATTTT

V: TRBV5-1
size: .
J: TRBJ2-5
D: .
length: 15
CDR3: CASSLGMSGQETQYF
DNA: TGCGCCAGCAGCTTGGGGATGTCGGGCCAAGAGACCCAGTACTTC

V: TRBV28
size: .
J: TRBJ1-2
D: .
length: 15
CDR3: CASTLLAGVYYGYTF
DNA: TGTGCCAGCACCCTCCTCGCCGGGGTCTACTATGGCTACACCTTC

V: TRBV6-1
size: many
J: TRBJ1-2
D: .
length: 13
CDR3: CASSSLGADGYTF
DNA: TGTGCCAGCAGTTCCCTTGGCGCGGATGGCTACACCTTC

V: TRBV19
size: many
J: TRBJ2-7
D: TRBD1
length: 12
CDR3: CASQGQGGEQYF
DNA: TGTGCCAGCCAGGGACAGGGGGGCGAGCAGTACTTC

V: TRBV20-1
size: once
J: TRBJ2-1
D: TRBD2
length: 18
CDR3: CSAREIGLAGGSYNEQFF
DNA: TGCAGTGCTAGAGAAATCGGACTAGCGGGAGGTAGCTACAATGAGCAGTTCTTC

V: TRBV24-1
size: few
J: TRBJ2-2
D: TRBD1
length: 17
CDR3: CATSGPHDRGFSGELFF
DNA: TGTGCCACCAGTGGCCCCCATGACAGGGGGTTCAGCGGGGAGCTGTTTTTT

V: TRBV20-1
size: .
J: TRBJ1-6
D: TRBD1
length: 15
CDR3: CSASSPGTGSSPLHF
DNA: TGCAGTGCTAGTAGTCCTGGGACAGGGAGTTCACCCCTCCACTTT

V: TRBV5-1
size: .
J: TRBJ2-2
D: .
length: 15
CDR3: CASSPDGANTGELFF
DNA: TGCGCCAGCAGCCCGGACGGCGCGAACACCGGGGAGCTGTTTTTT

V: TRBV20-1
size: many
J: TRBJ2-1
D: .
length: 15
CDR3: CSALPPQGLGREQFF
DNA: TGCAGTGCTCTTCCCCCGCAGGGTCTAGGACGTGAGCAGTTCTTC

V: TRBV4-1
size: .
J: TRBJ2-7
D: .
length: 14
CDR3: CASSQNPSSYEQYF
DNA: TGCGCCAGCAGCCAGAACCCTAGCTCCTACGAGCAGTACTTC

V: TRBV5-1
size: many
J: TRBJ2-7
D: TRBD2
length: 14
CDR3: CASGIAGGLYEQYF
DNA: TGCGCCAGCGGTATAGCGGGAGGTTTGTACGAGCAGTACTTC

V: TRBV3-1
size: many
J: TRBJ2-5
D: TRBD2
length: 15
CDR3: CASSQGMGGSETQYF
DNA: TGTGCCAGCAGCCAAGGGATGGGGGGGAGCGAGACCCAGTACTTC

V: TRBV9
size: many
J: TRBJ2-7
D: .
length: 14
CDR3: CASSVAAGSYEQYF
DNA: TGTGCCAGCAGCGTAGCTGCAGGGAGCTACGAGCAGTACTTC

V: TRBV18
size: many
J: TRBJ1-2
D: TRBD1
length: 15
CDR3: CASSRTDREDYGYTF
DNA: TGTGCCAGCTCACGAACCGACAGGGAAGACTATGGCTACACCTTC

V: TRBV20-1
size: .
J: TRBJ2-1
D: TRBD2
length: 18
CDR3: CSAWPGLAGSDFYNEQFF
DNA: TGCAGTGCTTGGCCGGGACTAGCGGGATCAGACTTCTACAATGAGCAGTTCTTC

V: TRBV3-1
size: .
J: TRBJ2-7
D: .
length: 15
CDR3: CASSPGTGDSYEQYF
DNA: TGTGCCAGCAGCCCTGGAACGGGAGATTCCTACGAGCAGTACTTC

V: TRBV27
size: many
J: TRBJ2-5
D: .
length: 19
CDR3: CASSLSWQGQGANQETQYF
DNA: TGTGCCAGCAGTTTATCCTGGCAGGGGCAGGGAGCGAACCAAGAGACCCAGTACTTC

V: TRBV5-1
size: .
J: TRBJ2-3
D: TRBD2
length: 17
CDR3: CASSLAPVAGYTDTQYF
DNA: TGCGCCAGCAGCTTGGCCCCAGTAGCGGGGTACACAGATACGCAGTATTTT

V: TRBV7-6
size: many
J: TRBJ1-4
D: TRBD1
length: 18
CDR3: CASSLQPQGATTNEKLFF
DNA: TGTGCCAGCAGCTTACAACCACAGGGGGCTACTACTAATGAAAAACTGTTTTTT

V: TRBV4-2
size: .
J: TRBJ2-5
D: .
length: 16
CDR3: CASSQERGGGQETQYF
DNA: TGTGCCAGCAGCCAAGAAAGGGGGGGTGGACAAGAGACCCAGTACTTC

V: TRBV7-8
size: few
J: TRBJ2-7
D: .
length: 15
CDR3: CASSLGDGRSYEQYF
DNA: TGTGCCAGCAGCCTGGGGGACGGTCGCTCCTACGAGCAGTACTTC

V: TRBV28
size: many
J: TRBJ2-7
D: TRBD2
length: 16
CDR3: CASSLRLAGSSYEQYF
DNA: TGTGCCAGCAGCCTTAGACTAGCGGGGAGCTCCTACGAGCAGTACTTC